Shown below are 18 T cell receptor beta chains from a single sample sequenced in a study of siplizumab effects on memory and regulatory T cells (dated by TCRdb to between 2018 and 2021). The receptor library was made with the immunoSEQ multiplex PCR assay. Held by TCRdb, this immuneACCESS table contains in-frame sequences only and omits some clones. Under half of the omission traces to an unresolved V gene where checked; the cause of the rest is unknown. Recorded for this sample are approximately 75,000 clones; 93% of them occurred a single time. The ten largest clones represent approximately 4.5% of the sample. Sample: CD8+ T cells sorted from blood. These receptors all come from a human donor in good health.

The chain links TRBV4-1 to TRBJ1-1, with D possibly matching TRBD1 (5 bases). The germline V and J ends were trimmed by 3 bases and 4 bases, with 9 bases remaining between them. Looked up from germline, CDR1 is MGHRA and CDR2 is YSYEKL. The CDR3 loop spans 13 amino acids. Here the CDR3 DNA reads TGCGCCAGCAGCCAGGTTCAGGGCACTGAAGCTTTCTTT. Translating it yields CASSQVQGTEAFF.

The chain couples TRBV9 to TRBJ1-4, with 10 bases matching TRBD1. V shed 4 bases and J 7 bases; nucleotides not matched to a gene: 7. This CDR3 is built from 15 residues. The germline gives CDR1 SGDLS, CDR2 YYNGEE. CDR3 region: CASSSTGTGAEKLFF. The CDR3 nucleotides are TGTGCCAGCAGCTCCACCGGGACAGGGGCTGAAAAACTGTTTTTT.

This clone was counted once. The rearrangement joins TRBV5-6 to TRBJ2-1, with 7 nucleotides matching TRBD1. Trimming removed 1 base from V and 3 bases from J; junction bases left unmatched: 4. Germline V gene sequence: CDR1 SGHDT, CDR2 YYEEEE. The CDR3 contains 15 residues. The CDR3 is CASSLPQGDYNEQFF. DNA of the CDR3: TGTGCCAGCAGCTTGCCTCAGGGGGACTACAATGAGCAGTTCTTC. The full variable domain, with the rest looked up from reference TRBV5-6 and TRBJ2-1, is DAGVTQSPTHLIKTRGQQVTLRCSPKSGHDTVSWYQQALGQGPQFIFQYYEEEERQRGNFPDRFSGHQFPNYSSELNVNALLLGDSALYLCASSLPQGDYNEQFFGPGTRLTVL.

This clone was counted only a few times. The chain is built from TRBV4-1 and TRBJ1-6, with D unresolved. The germline V and J ends were trimmed by 3 bases and 8 bases, with 8 bases remaining between them. Germline assignment: CDR1 MGHRA and CDR2 YSYEKL. The CDR3 consists of 13 residues. CDR3 region: CASSQGDDSPLHF. The CDR3 coding sequence is TGCGCCAGCAGCCAGGGAGACGATTCACCCCTCCACTTT.

The V and J genes are TRBV6-4 and TRBJ2-1; 7 bases are a match to TRBD2. CDR1 is MRHNA, CDR2 SNTAGT, per germline. CDR3 length: 14 residues. The trim removed 5 bases at V and 1 base at J, leaving 2 bases unmatched. CDR3 residues: CASSTGGSYNEQFF. Here the CDR3 DNA reads TGTGCCAGCAGTACGGGGGGATCCTACAATGAGCAGTTCTTC.

This chain links TRBV2 with TRBJ2-5, with 11 bases that match TRBD2. Per germline, CDR1 SNHLY and CDR2 FYNNEI. The V gene end was trimmed by 5 bases and the J gene end by 0 bases; junction bases not matched to a gene: 5. CDR3 size: 16 residues. CDR3 sequence: CASSSRLAGNQETQYF. CDR3 nucleotides: TGTGCCAGCAGTTCCCGACTAGCGGGGAACCAAGAGACCCAGTACTTC.

This rearrangement joins TRBV18 to TRBJ2-7; 16 bases map to TRBD2. This CDR3 contains 18 residues. Trimming cost V 5 bases and J 3 bases; bases outside gene matches: 10. The germline V gene encodes CDR1 KGHSH and CDR2 LQKENI. The CDR3: CASSAGTSGGAGFYEQYF. In DNA form, the CDR3 reads TGTGCCAGCTCAGCCGGGACTAGCGGGGGGGCCGGATTCTACGAGCAGTACTTC. The full variable domain, completed using reference TRBV18 and TRBJ2-7, is NAGVMQNPRHLVRRRGQEARLRCSPMKGHSHVYWYRQLPEEGLKFMVYLQKENIIDESGMPKERFSAEFPKEGPSILRIQQVVRGDSAAYFCASSAGTSGGAGFYEQYFGPGTRLTVT.

This clone was counted only a few times. The rearrangement uses TRBV13 and TRBJ2-7; D is unresolved. Germline CDR1 is PRHDT and CDR2 is FYEKMQ (reference sequence). This CDR3 comprises 13 residues. Trimming removed 1 base at V and 2 bases at J, with 6 bases between. The CDR3 DNA reads TGTGCCAGCAGCTTAGTCACCACCTACGAGCAGTACTTC. Encoded protein: CASSLVTTYEQYF.

The chain has TRBV7-2 and TRBJ1-5; D is ambiguous. CDR3 length: 15 amino acids. V lost 8 bases, J lost 0 bases, and 14 bases lay in between. Germline V gives CDR1 SGHTA, CDR2 FQGNSA. The chain's CDR3 is CASGTGGYSNQPQHF. In DNA form, the CDR3 reads TGTGCCAGCGGTACGGGAGGCTATAGCAATCAGCCCCAGCATTTT.

In this sample, this clone turned up once. V is TRBV10-3 and J is TRBJ1-5; 7 bases agree with TRBD1. Germline-derived CDR1 and CDR2 are ENHRY and SYGVKD. The CDR3 contains 19 residues. V lost 0 bases and J lost 0; bases outside the gene matches: 11. In DNA form, the CDR3 reads TGTGCCATCAGTGAGTCTTGGGACAGTAACCCAAATAGCAATCAGCCCCAGCATTTT. It translates to CAISESWDSNPNSNQPQHF.

The gene calls are TRBV4-1 and TRBJ2-5; D not certain. The end of the DNA aligns better with TRBJ2-7, so the J call may be wrong. The V gene's germline CDR1 is MGHRA and CDR2 YSYEKL. This CDR3 comprises 13 residues. CDR3 amino acids: CASSQDADHEQYF. CDR3 bases: TGCGCCAGCAGCCAAGATGCAGATCACGAGCAGTACTTC.

The CDR3: CASSLFLQGIQPQHF. CDR3 nucleotides: TGTGCCAGCAGCTTGTTTCTTCAGGGGATCCAGCCCCAGCATTTT. This chain links TRBV5-5 with TRBJ1-5; D is perhaps TRBD1 (6 bases). V lost 1 base to trimming and J lost 7 bases, with 15 bases between them. The CDR3 loop spans 15 amino acids. Germline CDR1 reads SGHKS; CDR2 reads YYEKEE (reference sequence).

This chain connects TRBV4-3 to TRBJ1-1; 11 bases are shared with TRBD1. Per the germline V gene, CDR1 is LGHNA and CDR2 is YSLEER. The length of the CDR3 is 15 residues. Unmatched junction bases numbered 2, after V lost 1 base and J lost 4 bases. This CDR3 is CASSQGTGGFTEAFF. DNA for the CDR3: TGCGCCAGCAGCCAAGGGACAGGGGGCTTCACTGAAGCTTTCTTT.

CDR3 nucleotide sequence: TGTGCCAGCAGCCTAGGGGGGGATCAGCCCCAGCATTTT. Translated: CASSLGGDQPQHF. This chain links TRBV5-6 with TRBJ1-5, with a weak D call TRBD1 (6 bases). Germline loops: CDR1 SGHDT, CDR2 YYEEEE. Between the trimmed V and J ends, which lost 4 bases and 5 bases, there was a span of 10 bases. The CDR3 spans 13 residues.

The CDR3 sequence: CASSVGADTQYF. CDR3 bases: TGTGCCAGCAGCGTAGGTGCAGATACGCAGTATTTT. The chain combines TRBV9 with TRBJ2-3; D unresolved. Germline CDR1 SGDLS, CDR2 YYNGEE. This CDR3 has 12 residues. Trimming left V 0 bases short and J 4 bases short, with 3 bases between. Filled out from reference TRBV9 and TRBJ2-3, the complete variable domain reads DSGVTQTPKHLITATGQRVTLRCSPRSGDLSVYWYQQSLDQGLQFLIQYYNGEERAKGNILERFSAQQFPDLHSELNLSSLELGDSALYFCASSVGADTQYFGPGTRLTVL.

The J gene is TRBJ1-1, the V gene TRBV19; D gene ambiguous. The CDR3 has 13 residues. Germline V lookup: CDR1 LNHDA, CDR2 SQIVND (reference sequence). V lost 8 bases, J lost 1 base, and 11 bases lay in between. The CDR3 coding sequence is TGTGCCAGTTACACTGGAGGGAACACTGAAGCTTTCTTT. As protein: CASYTGGNTEAFF.

The chain joins TRBV19 to TRBJ1-2; D unresolved. Germline CDR1 reads LNHDA; CDR2 reads SQIVND (reference sequence). CDR3 length: 15 residues. Deletions cut 2 bases from V and 5 bases from J, with 15 bases between. CDR3 amino acids: CASSIMAPVGYGYTF. The CDR3 DNA reads as TGTGCCAGTAGTATAATGGCACCGGTAGGATATGGCTACACCTTC.

V and J are TRBV7-6 and TRBJ1-1; D remains ambiguous. Germline loops: CDR1 SGHVS, CDR2 FNYEAQ. V lost 1 base and J 7 bases, leaving 10 bases between the germline ends. This CDR3 spans 13 amino acids. CDR3 coding DNA: TGTGCCAGCAGCTTAGTCCCACCAGGTGAAGCTTTCTTT. Encoded protein: CASSLVPPGEAFF.